This TCR beta chain was profiled in a study of T cells in Graves' hyperthyroidism and ophthalmopathy. Findings and caveats of the study: Most clonotypes expanded in thyroid above 0.001 were likewise present in blood. The model forecast ophthalmopathy, anticipating it by a median 6.5 months before onset.

RNA transcripts served as the template for amplifying TCR beta CDR3 regions. Using the HTBI primer set, a first-round RT-PCR was run on the TCR CDR3. TCRdb itself ran the multiplex PCR reads through MiXCR, one entry per CDR3 protein. The sample consists of roughly 570,000 distinct CDR3 sequences, under 60% of them appearing once. Details on this clonotype: The antigen is unknown.

Those patients with uncontrolled infection, other autoimmune disease, pregnancy or lactation were excluded. Orbital computed tomography and thyroid ultrasound, together with serum TRAb and thyroxine and clinical symptoms, were used for diagnoses. Germline V gene sequence: CDR1 SNHLY, CDR2 FYNNEI. CDR3 length: 16 amino acids. V gene TRBV2 combines with J gene TRBJ2-7; 9 bases map to TRBD2. The J call may not be correct, given that the DNA end is closer to TRBJ2-1. The material sequenced was peripheral blood or thyroid tissue (not recorded which). The clonotype was recovered from an adult woman with Graves' disease, either hyperthyroidism or ophthalmopathy (not recorded which). CDR3 residues: CASSVVGRGRAPEQFF. CDR3 bases: TGTGCCAGCAGCGTAGTGGGACGCGGGAGGGCCCCTGAGCAGTTCTTC.